One sample yielded the 17 T cell receptor beta chains listed below, sequenced in a study of blood T cell repertoires in COVID-19. Clones were read by immunoSEQ multiplex PCR, and TCRdb kept only the in-frame ones, dropping some. The data contain 400,000 to 550,000 clones, 75% to 90% of them singletons. Sequenced sample: peripheral blood. The receptors were gathered from a woman aged 25 to 39 with acute or convalescent COVID-19.

V usage is TRBV10-3 and J usage is TRBJ1-1, with 8 bases that match TRBD1. The junction had 8 bases not matched to a gene; V was cut back by 10 bases and J by 1 base. Germline assignment: CDR1 ENHRY and CDR2 SYGVKD. CDR3 size: 14 residues. CDR3 DNA: TGTGCCACCTCCCCGGGACAGGCGAACACTGAAGCTTTCTTT. Translated: CATSPGQANTEAFF.

The chain couples TRBV20-1 to TRBJ2-3; 8 bases match TRBD2. Germline CDR1 is DFQATT and CDR2 is SNEGSKA (reference sequence). The CDR3 consists of 14 residues. V was pared by 3 bases and J by 7 bases, with 9 bases of the junction left unmatched. The CDR3 protein is CSASAGGAWNTQYF. CDR3 sequence (DNA): TGCAGTGCTAGTGCCGGGGGGGCCTGGAATACGCAGTATTTT.

The DNA for the CDR3 is TGCGCCAGCCACCGTCGATCGGACACTGAAGCTTTCTTT. This codes for CASHRRSDTEAFF. The chain couples TRBV5-1 to TRBJ1-1; D is uncertain. The CDR3 has 13 residues. The germline gives CDR1 SGHRS, CDR2 YFSETQ. V lost 7 bases to trimming and J lost 3 bases, with 13 bases between them.

This sequence joins TRBV18 and TRBJ2-7; perhaps TRBD2 as D (5 bases). The CDR3 consists of 14 residues. With 8 bases removed from V and 7 bases from J, the gap between germline ends came to 21 bases. CDR1 and CDR2 from the germline V gene are KGHSH and LQKENI. The CDR3 is CASTGEQPLREQYF. As DNA, the CDR3 is TGTGCCAGCACCGGGGAACAGCCACTTCGAGAGCAGTACTTC.

CDR3: CSARTGGNYEQYF. CDR3 bases: TGCAGCGCTAGGACAGGAGGAAACTACGAGCAGTACTTC. This chain uses TRBV29-1 with TRBJ2-7; 7 positions match TRBD1. This CDR3 region has 13 residues. Germline CDR1 is SQVTM and CDR2 is ANQGSEA. Unmatched junction bases numbered 9, after V lost 7 bases and J lost 3 bases.

This chain uses TRBV9 with TRBJ1-2; the match to TRBD1 covers 8 bases. The CDR3 is made up of 14 amino acids. Germline lookup yields CDR1 SGDLS and CDR2 YYNGEE. Trimming took 1 base from V and 6 from J; bases not matched to a gene: 5. The CDR3 is CASSVSSGGNGYTF. The DNA for the CDR3 is TGTGCCAGCAGCGTATCTTCAGGGGGCAATGGCTACACCTTC.

This clone has only one observation. The chain links TRBV5-1 to TRBJ1-5, with D unresolved. The V and J ends lost 0 bases and 0 bases respectively, with 7 bases between them. There are 15 residues in the CDR3. Germline V gives CDR1 SGHRS, CDR2 YFSETQ. The CDR3 spells CASSLGPFSNQPQHF. In DNA, the CDR3 is TGCGCCAGCAGCTTGGGGCCGTTTAGCAATCAGCCCCAGCATTTT.

The J gene is TRBJ1-1, the V gene TRBV25-1, with a tentative D call TRBD1 (6 bases). Germline loops: CDR1 MGHDK, CDR2 SYGVNS. There are 15 residues in the CDR3. V was clipped by 8 bases and J by 2 bases, with 18 bases between them. The CDR3 nucleotides read TGTGCCAGCCGCACCGACCTCAGGGGAAACACTGAAGCTTTCTTT. It encodes CASRTDLRGNTEAFF.

CDR3 sequence: CASSYRGGETQYF. Written as DNA, the CDR3 is TGTGCCAGCTCATACAGGGGAGGAGAGACCCAGTACTTC. The chain combines TRBV18 with TRBJ2-5, with D possibly TRBD1 on 7 matching bases. V was trimmed by 5 bases and J by 4 bases, leaving 11 bases between them. Germline V gene sequence: CDR1 KGHSH, CDR2 LQKENI. This CDR3 region has 13 residues.

The CDR3 nucleotides read TGTGCCTGGAGTGTCCAGGGGGCTCCAGATCAGCCCCAGCATTTT. As protein: CAWSVQGAPDQPQHF. The genes are TRBV30 and TRBJ1-5, with 8 nucleotides matching TRBD1. J lost 5 bases, V lost 0 bases, and 6 bases had no gene match. The germline gives CDR1 GTSNPN, CDR2 SVGIG (reference sequence). There are 15 residues in the CDR3. Full variable domain (rest looked up from reference TRBV30 and TRBJ1-5): SQTIHQWPATLVQPVGSPLSLECTVEGTSNPNLYWYRQAAGRGLQLLFYSVGIGQISSEVPQNLSASRPQDRQFILSSKKLLLSDSGFYLCAWSVQGAPDQPQHFGDGTRLSIL.

The genes are TRBV12-3 or TRBV12-4 and TRBJ1-2; 7 bases align to TRBD1. With V trimmed by 6 bases and J by 1 base, 2 bases remained unmatched. This CDR3 has 13 residues. Here the CDR3 reads CASRGTVNYGYTF. CDR3 coding DNA: TGTGCCAGCAGGGGGACAGTTAACTATGGCTACACCTTC.

The genes are TRBV11-1 and TRBJ1-6; no clear D. Germline-derived CDR1 and CDR2 are SGHAT and FQDESV (reference sequence). CDR3 length: 14 amino acids. V dropped 3 bases and J dropped 4 bases, with 7 bases sitting between them. The CDR3 nucleotides are TGTGCCAGCAGCTTTAACGGGTATAATTCACCCCTCCACTTT. It is translated as CASSFNGYNSPLHF.

This chain connects TRBV7-3 to TRBJ1-1, with D possibly being TRBD1 (6 bases). V lost 2 bases and J lost 5, with 9 bases in between. The V gene's germline CDR1 is SGHTA and CDR2 FQGTGA. The CDR3 covers 13 residues. The CDR3 sequence: CASSLFRGTEAFF. The CDR3 DNA follows: TGTGCCAGCAGCTTATTCAGGGGTACTGAAGCTTTCTTT.

J is TRBJ2-7 and V is TRBV5-6, with 13 bases that match TRBD2. In germline, CDR1 is SGHDT, CDR2 YYEEEE. This CDR3 region has 15 residues. V lost 5 bases and J lost 4; bases outside the gene matches: 6. The CDR3 here is CASRRTSGGIYEQYF. The CDR3 bases are TGTGCCAGCAGGAGGACTAGCGGGGGTATTTACGAGCAGTACTTC.

The chain carries TRBV27 and TRBJ1-6; 8 bases line up with TRBD1. Trimming took 4 bases from V and 10 from J; bases not matched to a gene: 3. The V gene's germline CDR1 is MNHEY and CDR2 SMNVEV (reference sequence). CDR3 size: 13 residues. CDR3 nucleotide sequence: TGTGCCAGCAGTTGGACAGGGTACTCACCCCTCCACTTT. Amino acid sequence: CASSWTGYSPLHF.

In its sample, this clone was seen a few times. The chain combines TRBV7-3 with TRBJ2-5; 7 nucleotides match TRBD2. The CDR3 is 14 residues long. V lost 2 bases, J lost 4 bases, and 4 bases stayed unmatched. Germline V gene data show CDR1 as SGHTA and CDR2 as FQGTGA. CDR3 sequence reads: CASSLYPGGETQYF. The CDR3 nucleotides are TGTGCCAGCAGCTTATACCCGGGGGGAGAGACCCAGTACTTC.

The chain joins TRBV5-4 to TRBJ2-3; 7 positions match TRBD2. Germline lookup yields CDR1 SGHNT and CDR2 YYREEE (reference sequence). The CDR3 totals 18 residues. Trimming cost V 2 bases and J 9 bases; bases outside gene matches: 21. The CDR3 sequence is CASSFGGGRTSTAGTQYF. The CDR3 DNA sequence: TGTGCCAGCAGCTTCGGTGGGGGACGGACTAGTACCGCTGGAACGCAGTATTTT.